The next 4 T cell receptor beta chains were all read from a single sample in a study of OX40 agonist ivuxolimab in advanced cancers. Using immunoSEQ multiplex PCR, the repertoire was profiled, and TCRdb retains in-frame clones only, with some absent. The sample lists 70,000 to 80,000 clones; 70% to 90% were seen once. Here the sequenced sample was CD4+ or CD8+ T cells sorted from blood, taken in a trial of the OX40 agonist ivuxolimab. These receptors were taken from an adult with an advanced solid tumor such as melanoma, head and neck, liver or kidney cancer.

CDR3 sequence: CASSVEAGWVRNEQFF. The DNA of the CDR3 is TGTGCCAGCAGCGTAGAGGCGGGATGGGTTAGGAATGAGCAGTTCTTC. The V and J genes are TRBV9 and TRBJ2-1; perhaps TRBD2 as D (6 bases). CDR1 SGDLS and CDR2 YYNGEE come from the germline V gene. V lost 0 bases, J lost 7 bases, and 17 bases lay in between. CDR3 length: 16 residues.

The chain links TRBV7-9 to TRBJ1-2; no reliable D call. Germline V gene lookup returns CDR1 SEHNR and CDR2 FQNEAQ (reference sequence). There are 13 residues in the CDR3. V lost 1 base, J lost 1 base, and 4 bases lay in between. The CDR3 region is CASSLGNNYGYTF. CDR3 bases: TGTGCCAGCAGCTTAGGGAATAACTATGGCTACACCTTC.

The gene calls are TRBV19 and TRBJ1-1; 9 positions agree with TRBD1. The CDR3 spans 14 residues. Germline V gene lookup returns CDR1 LNHDA and CDR2 SQIVND (reference sequence). Trimming at V came to 5 bases and at J to 1 base, leaving 2 bases not matched to a gene. CDR3 in amino acids: CASSPGQGNTEAFF. The CDR3 DNA is TGTGCCAGTAGTCCGGGACAGGGGAACACTGAAGCTTTCTTT.

The V and J genes are TRBV11-2 and TRBJ2-1; D gene unclear. CDR1 is SGHAT and CDR2 is FQNNGV in the germline V gene. Trimming took off 5 bases at V and 10 bases at J, with 18 bases between the two ends. The CDR3 consists of 14 residues. The CDR3 reads CASSAVVVTVEQFF. The CDR3 DNA sequence: TGTGCCAGCAGCGCTGTCGTGGTCACAGTCGAGCAGTTCTTC.